The 32 T cell receptor beta chains presented below share a single source sample, sequenced in a study of early T cells in non-severe SARS-CoV-2 infection (dated by TCRdb to the early 2020s). The library relied on 5' RACE. Instrument used: NextSeq 500. TCRdb reprocessed the public reads (quality trimming at Q25 with fastp, clone calling with MiXCR) and kept in-frame beta chains. Every entry covers one CDR3 protein and lists the most common genes and DNA from its rows. The sample table contains 80,000 to 95,000 distinct CDR3 sequences; only one count was recorded for roughly an eighth of them. Of the sample, approximately 1.3% is held by the ten largest clones. The specimen was whole blood. The origin of the receptors is an adult who was a healthcare worker with PCR-confirmed SARS-CoV-2 infection or an uninfected control (not recorded which).

This clonotype was seen at least ten times. This chain links TRBV4-3 with TRBJ2-7; weak D call: TRBD2 (6 bases). V was shortened by 4 bases and J by 0 bases, with 13 bases between the two germline ends. Germline CDR1 is LGHNA and CDR2 is YSLEER. The CDR3 consists of 15 residues. The CDR3 bases are TGCGCCAGCAGCCGGGCCAGCGGGTCCTCCTACGAGCAGTACTTC. Translating it yields CASSRASGSSYEQYF.

This clonotype has a count of ten or more. V usage is TRBV12-3 or TRBV12-4 and J usage is TRBJ1-2; D possibly corresponds to TRBD1 (6 bases). V was cut by 3 bases and J by 5 bases, with 16 bases left in between. The CDR3 has 15 residues. CDR3 sequence (DNA): TGTGCCAGCAGTTTTACAGGGCGATTAGGGTATGGCTACACCTTC. Its protein is CASSFTGRLGYGYTF.

Notes on this clonotype: A clone one base away is much larger, so this may be a read error. This CDR3 reads CASSLRGRGTNYGYTF. The CDR3 DNA sequence: TGTGCCAGCAGCCTCAGGGGGCGCGGAACTAACTATGGCTACACCTTC. The J gene is TRBJ1-2, the V gene TRBV28; 8 bases match TRBD1. Trimming took 6 bases from V and 0 from J; bases not matched to a gene: 9. Germline CDR1 is MDHEN and CDR2 is SYDVKM. The CDR3 length is 16 residues.

This clonotype was seen repeatedly, ten times or more. The V and J genes are TRBV5-5 and TRBJ1-6; D remains ambiguous. The CDR3 runs 16 residues. V lost 4 bases to trimming and J lost 2 bases, with 13 bases between them. From germline, CDR1 is SGHKS and CDR2 YYEKEE (reference sequence). CDR3 sequence reads: CASSPRVTAYNSPLHF. The CDR3 nucleotides read TGTGCCAGCAGCCCGAGGGTCACGGCCTATAATTCACCCCTCCACTTT.

The genes are TRBV29-1 and TRBJ1-1; weak D call: TRBD1 (5 bases). Germline CDR1 reads SQVTM; CDR2 reads ANQGSEA. With 7 bases removed from V and 1 base from J, the gap between germline ends came to 16 bases. CDR3 length: 14 amino acids. The CDR3, as DNA: TGCAGCGCTATATACAGGCTTCCGAACACTGAAGCTTTCTTT. Protein product: CSAIYRLPNTEAFF.

V and J are TRBV7-2 and TRBJ2-1; D is ambiguous. This CDR3 contains 13 residues. Germline V gene sequence: CDR1 SGHTA, CDR2 FQGNSA. The germline V and J ends were trimmed by 3 bases and 4 bases, with 7 bases remaining between them. CDR3 in amino acids: CASSFPGYNEQFF. CDR3 in DNA: TGTGCCAGCAGCTTCCCCGGATACAATGAGCAGTTCTTC. The full variable domain, its missing parts supplied by reference TRBV7-2 and TRBJ2-1, is GAGVSQSPSNKVTEKGKDVELRCDPISGHTALYWYRQSLGQGLEFLIYFQGNSAPDKSGLPSDRFSAERTGGSVSTLTIQRTQQEDSAVYLCASSFPGYNEQFFGPGTRLTVL.

The sample holds many counts of this clonotype. The chain carries TRBV28 and TRBJ2-1; the D gene is possibly TRBD2 (5 bases). CDR3 length: 13 residues. The V and J ends lost 8 bases and 8 bases respectively, with 16 bases between them. Per the germline V gene, CDR1 is MDHEN and CDR2 is SYDVKM. CDR3 loop: CASQISGNDEQFF. CDR3 DNA: TGTGCCAGCCAGATCTCGGGGAACGATGAGCAGTTCTTC.

This clonotype was recorded many times. V gene TRBV13 combines with J gene TRBJ2-1; D not resolved. The V and J ends lost 5 bases and 8 bases respectively, with 10 bases between them. The germline gives CDR1 PRHDT, CDR2 FYEKMQ (reference sequence). There are 12 residues in the CDR3. CDR3: CASSRTDHEQFF. The CDR3 DNA is TGTGCCAGCAGCCGTACCGACCATGAGCAGTTCTTC.

The sample holds many counts of this clonotype. This sequence joins TRBV18 and TRBJ1-5; TRBD1 matches 8 bases. V shed 3 bases and J 8 bases; nucleotides not matched to a gene: 9. The CDR3 contains 15 residues. Per germline, CDR1 KGHSH and CDR2 LQKENI. The chain's CDR3 is CASSPNDRGTEPQHF. CDR3 nucleotides: TGTGCCAGCTCACCTAATGACAGGGGTACCGAGCCCCAGCATTTT.

The sample holds many counts of this clonotype. DNA for the CDR3: TGCGCCAGCAGTGCCCTCGGGACAGGCGACTACGAGCAGTACTTC. It translates to CASSALGTGDYEQYF. The V and J genes are TRBV10-1 and TRBJ2-7, with 8 bases lining up with TRBD1. Germline V gene data show CDR1 as WNHNN and CDR2 as SYGVQD (reference sequence). Trimming cost V 4 bases and J 3 bases; bases outside gene matches: 8. The CDR3 is made up of 15 amino acids.

The J gene is TRBJ2-5, the V gene TRBV28; D gene unclear. CDR3 size: 17 residues. Trimming took off 6 bases at V and 3 bases at J, with 23 bases between the two ends. Germline CDR1 is MDHEN and CDR2 is SYDVKM. The CDR3 DNA sequence: TGTGCCAGCAGCTCCTTCACGGCCATCGGACGAGAAGAGACCCAGTACTTC. Encoded protein: CASSSFTAIGREETQYF.

This clonotype has at least ten counts. In DNA, the CDR3 is TGTGCCAGCAGATGGGACAGGTCGGGTTCTGGAAACACCATATATTTT. It yields the protein CASRWDRSGSGNTIYF. This chain links TRBV2 with TRBJ1-3; 8 bases match TRBD1. Germline assignment: CDR1 SNHLY and CDR2 FYNNEI. This CDR3 is built from 16 residues. V lost 6 bases to trimming and J lost 1 base; unmatched junction nucleotides: 8.

The chain combines TRBV11-2 with TRBJ2-1; 11 nucleotides match TRBD2. The CDR3 is made up of 16 amino acids. Losses at the gene ends were 5 bases for V and 5 bases for J; bases not matched to a gene: 8. Germline loops: CDR1 SGHAT, CDR2 FQNNGV. The DNA of the CDR3 is TGTGCCAGCAGCGCCATTAAGACTAGCGGGGACAATGAGCAGTTCTTC. Protein sequence: CASSAIKTSGDNEQFF.

This clonotype was observed a few times. The rearrangement links TRBV5-6 to TRBJ2-7; D possibly corresponds to TRBD2 (5 bases). The CDR3 is 14 amino acids. Looked up from germline, CDR1 is SGHDT and CDR2 is YYEEEE. V shed 6 bases and J shed 5 bases, with 18 bases lying between them. CDR3 loop: CASTERYRTDEQYF. CDR3 nucleotides: TGTGCCAGCACCGAAAGATATAGGACTGACGAGCAGTACTTC.

J is TRBJ2-3 and V is TRBV5-4, with a tentative D call TRBD2 (6 bases). Germline CDR1 SGHNT, CDR2 YYREEE (reference sequence). The CDR3 contains 15 residues. Trimming stripped 3 bases from V and 6 bases from J, with 17 bases between. The CDR3 DNA reads TGTGCCAGCAGCTCCGGGGGACCTAGGGCTGATACGCAGTATTTT. Amino acids: CASSSGGPRADTQYF.

There are a few counts of this clonotype. V and J are TRBV21-1 and TRBJ1-1; the DNA was not used to check the table's D call, TRBD1. TRBV21-1 has pseudogene status. The CDR3 totals 13 residues. The CDR3 DNA follows: TGTGCCAACTCGGGCAACGCCGGGACTGAAGCTTTCTTT. Protein: CANSGNAGTEAFF.

V and J are TRBV7-2 and TRBJ2-5; a possible D gene is TRBD1 (5 bases). This CDR3 is 14 amino acids long. Germline CDR1 reads SGHTA; CDR2 reads FQGNSA. V was cut by 2 bases and J by 2 bases, with 9 bases left in between. CDR3 loop: CASSLRRGQETQYF. The CDR3 nucleotides read TGTGCCAGCAGCTTAAGAAGGGGTCAAGAGACCCAGTACTTC.

This clonotype turned up a few times. The chain is built from TRBV19 and TRBJ1-2; 9 nucleotides line up with TRBD1. In germline, CDR1 is LNHDA, CDR2 SQIVND (reference sequence). The CDR3 length is 15 residues. V shed 5 bases and J 4 bases; nucleotides not matched to a gene: 8. The CDR3 reads CASSSHTGGPYGYTF. The CDR3 DNA reads TGTGCCAGTAGTTCTCATACAGGGGGCCCCTATGGCTACACCTTC.

This clonotype was counted many times. V gene TRBV7-9 combines with J gene TRBJ2-7, with a possible D match to TRBD1 (6 bases). V lost 5 bases and J lost 7, with 9 bases in between. Germline V lookup: CDR1 SEHNR, CDR2 FQNEAQ (reference sequence). The CDR3 runs to 11 residues. CDR3 coding DNA: TGTGCCAGCAGCCCCGACAGGGAGCAGTACTTC. It codes for CASSPDREQYF.

This clonotype was counted only a few times. The chain couples TRBV20-1 to TRBJ2-7; TRBD2 agrees at 8 bases. This CDR3 contains 13 residues. From germline, CDR1 is DFQATT and CDR2 SNEGSKA (reference sequence). V shed 5 bases and J 4 bases; nucleotides not matched to a gene: 7. The CDR3 coding sequence is TGCAGTGCTCCACGGGGGGGCCAATACGAGCAGTACTTC. Translating gives CSAPRGGQYEQYF.

The chain links TRBV3-1 to TRBJ1-1, with 9 bases lining up with TRBD1. CDR3 length equals 16 residues. Germline V gene sequence: CDR1 LGHDT, CDR2 YNNKEL (reference sequence). With 5 bases clipped from V and 5 bases from J, the junction kept 12 bases outside the gene matches. As DNA, the CDR3 is TGTGCCAGCAGCGCGCGATCACAGGGGGCGAGAACTGAAGCTTTCTTT. Its protein product is CASSARSQGARTEAFF.

Many counts were recorded for this clonotype. The V gene is TRBV27, the J gene TRBJ1-2; a possible D gene is TRBD1 (5 bases). This CDR3 contains 15 residues. CDR1 and CDR2 from the germline V gene are MNHEY and SMNVEV (reference sequence). With 9 bases removed from V and 0 bases from J, the gap between germline ends came to 17 bases. The CDR3 DNA is TGTGCCAGTCTTTCCAGGGAGGACACTAACTATGGCTACACCTTC. Translated: CASLSREDTNYGYTF.

J is TRBJ2-2 and V is TRBV12-3 or TRBV12-4, with 9 bases aligning to TRBD2. The ends lost 8 bases at V and 4 bases at J; junction bases unmatched: 20. The CDR3 runs to 19 residues. CDR3 protein: CASGSFAGGRSPTTGELFF. The DNA for the CDR3 is TGTGCCAGCGGTAGCTTTGCGGGGGGGCGTTCGCCGACCACCGGGGAGCTGTTTTTT.

This clonotype was counted a few times. V gene TRBV20-1 combines with J gene TRBJ1-2; TRBD1 is a possible D gene (6 bases). V was clipped by 3 bases and J by 5 bases, with 13 bases between them. There are 13 residues in the CDR3. CDR1 is DFQATT and CDR2 is SNEGSKA in the germline V gene (reference sequence). The CDR3 DNA sequence: TGCAGTGCTAGCCGGGACACCCGATATGGCTACACCTTC. Translated: CSASRDTRYGYTF.

Only a few counts were recorded for this clonotype. The chain joins TRBV20-1 to TRBJ1-2, with D tentatively TRBD1 (5 bases). Germline CDR1 reads DFQATT; CDR2 reads SNEGSKA (reference sequence). This CDR3 is 12 amino acids long. Between the trimmed V and J ends, which lost 7 bases and 4 bases, there was a span of 13 bases. CDR3 DNA sequence: TGCAGTGTGGCTCAGGGATCCTATGGCTACACCTTC. This translates into CSVAQGSYGYTF.

The chain uses TRBV5-1 and TRBJ1-5, with a tentative D call TRBD1 (6 bases). V was trimmed by 5 bases and J by 6 bases, leaving 18 bases between them. CDR1 and CDR2 from the germline V gene are SGHRS and YFSETQ. This CDR3 is built from 15 residues. The CDR3, as DNA: TGCGCCAGCAGTTTGTCTACAGGGTTTGGTCAGCCCCAGCATTTT. Translated: CASSLSTGFGQPQHF.

This clonotype has a single count. J is TRBJ2-7 and V is TRBV19, with TRBD1 matching over 9 bases. CDR1 is LNHDA and CDR2 is SQIVND in the germline V gene (reference sequence). V gave up 2 bases and J gave up 5 bases; unmatched junction bases: 10. The CDR3 totals 16 residues. The CDR3 DNA follows: TGTGCCAGTAGTATACTTCCGGGGACAGGGTCGGACGAGCAGTACTTC. This gives the protein CASSILPGTGSDEQYF.

The rearrangement links TRBV5-5 to TRBJ2-2, with D possibly TRBD2 on 5 matching bases. V gave up 3 bases and J gave up 4 bases, with 16 bases separating them. CDR1 and CDR2 (germline): SGHKS, YYEKEE (reference sequence). The CDR3 loop spans 16 amino acids. CDR3 loop: CASSSSPPGVTGELFF. The CDR3 region has the DNA TGTGCCAGCAGCTCATCCCCCCCCGGGGTCACCGGGGAGCTGTTTTTT.

At least ten counts were recorded for this clonotype. The rearrangement links TRBV9 to TRBJ2-7; D is perhaps TRBD2 (5 bases). This CDR3 region has 15 residues. Germline CDR1 and CDR2: SGDLS and YYNGEE. Trimming cost V 5 bases and J 1 base, with 16 bases left between them. CDR3 sequence (DNA): TGTGCCAGCAGGAGCATAGGGAGAACATCCTACGAGCAGTACTTC. This translates into CASRSIGRTSYEQYF.

In this sample, this clonotype turned up many times. V and J are TRBV3-1 and TRBJ2-5; 11 bases align to TRBD1. This CDR3 is 15 amino acids long. J lost 3 bases, V lost 3 bases, and 3 bases had no gene match. The germline V gene encodes CDR1 LGHDT and CDR2 YNNKEL (reference sequence). CDR3 bases: TGTGCCAGCAGCCAGCGGACAGGGGGCAAAGAGACCCAGTACTTC. Protein product: CASSQRTGGKETQYF.

This clonotype appeared a few times. The chain recombines TRBV7-9 with TRBJ2-1; D call uncertain. The CDR3 has 15 amino acids. V lost 2 bases, J lost 5 bases, and 13 bases lay in between. Germline V lookup: CDR1 SEHNR, CDR2 FQNEAQ (reference sequence). CDR3 bases: TGTGCCAGCAGCTTATTTGCGTCAGAAAACAATGAGCAGTTCTTC. Amino acids: CASSLFASENNEQFF.

This clonotype was seen repeatedly, ten times or more. The V gene is TRBV5-4, the J gene TRBJ2-5; D tentatively fits TRBD1 or TRBD2 (5 bases each). This CDR3 contains 13 residues. V was trimmed by 4 bases and J by 5 bases, leaving 12 bases between them. Germline V lookup: CDR1 SGHNT, CDR2 YYREEE (reference sequence). CDR3 region: CASSGGPGETQYF. The CDR3 DNA is TGTGCCAGCAGCGGGGGACCAGGGGAGACCCAGTACTTC.